One and the same sample provided the 20 T cell receptor beta chains below, sequenced in a study of CD4 and CD8 cells across lung adenocarcinoma regions (dated by TCRdb to the late 2010s). The library was obtained by PCR. The data were produced on a HiSeq X Ten. TCRdb reprocessed the public reads (quality trimming at Q25 with fastp, clone calling with MiXCR) and kept in-frame beta chains. Rows are unified per CDR3 protein, each entry keeping the most common DNA and genes. Recorded for this sample are under 20,000 distinct CDR3 sequences; roughly half of them occurred a single time. The top ten clones comprise around 55% of the sample. The sample consisted of CD8+ T cells from the center of a lung tumor. The sample's cell subset or site label is to be understood as: tumor center region. The receptors originated from a female donor with lung adenocarcinoma. The CD4 and CD8 labels of this study may be unreliable.

This clonotype was counted a single time. The V and J genes are TRBV6-1 and TRBJ2-3, with D possibly being TRBD2 (7 bases). Trimming removed 0 bases at V and 7 bases at J, with 17 bases between. CDR1 MNHNS and CDR2 SASEGT come from the germline V gene. CDR3 length: 16 amino acids. CDR3 DNA: TGTGCCAGCAGTGAAGCGGGGGGGGGGGCCCCCAATACGCAGTATTTT. It yields the protein CASSEAGGGAPNTQYF.

The CDR3 DNA sequence: TGTGCCAGCAGTTACGCAGGGGGCTGGGATGGCTACACCTTC. Translation gives CASSYAGGWDGYTF. This chain joins TRBV6-5 and TRBJ1-2; 8 bases match TRBD1. The CDR3 length is 14 residues. Unmatched junction bases numbered 5, after V lost 2 bases and J lost 6 bases. Germline V gene sequence: CDR1 MNHEY, CDR2 SVGAGI.

In its sample, this clonotype was seen once. At one end the junction does not follow the germline gene, possibly because of a read error. The V and J genes are TRBV6-1 and TRBJ2-5; TRBD2 agrees at 8 bases. Per the germline V gene, CDR1 is MNHNS and CDR2 is SASEGT. The CDR3 is 17 residues long. This CDR3 is CASSMSSGSLEKETQYF. CDR3 nucleotides: TGTGCCAGCAGCATGAGCAGCGGGAGCCTAGAGAAAGAGACGCAGTACTTT.

This clonotype was seen ten or more times. The chain carries TRBV6-5 and TRBJ2-5; D unclear. The J call is uncertain, as TRBJ2-7 better fits the DNA end. Germline CDR1 and CDR2: MNHEY and SVGAGI. This CDR3 comprises 11 residues. The CDR3, as DNA: TGTGCCAGCAGCTATATCTACGAGCAGTACTTC. It encodes CASSYIYEQYF.

The rearrangement uses TRBV6-5 and TRBJ2-1, with D perhaps matching TRBD2 (6 bases). The end of the DNA is better explained by TRBJ2-3, so the J call may be wrong. The CDR3 has 17 amino acids. Germline assignment: CDR1 MNHEY and CDR2 SVGAGI. CDR3 sequence reads: CASSSLSGDVRRDAQYF. DNA of the CDR3: TGTGCCAGCAGTTCACTTTCTGGGGATGTGAGGCGGGATGCGCAGTATTTT.

CDR3: CASSQAGPGPYEQYF. DNA of the CDR3: TGTGCCAGCAGCCAAGCGGGACCCGGGCCCTACGAGCAGTACTTC. The chain links TRBV4-2 to TRBJ2-7; D is tentatively TRBD1 or TRBD2 (5 bases each). The CDR3 contains 15 residues. V was cut by 1 base and J by 2 bases, with 12 bases left in between. Per the germline V gene, CDR1 is LGHNA and CDR2 is YNFKEQ.

This clonotype was seen ten or more times. The V and J genes are TRBV27 and TRBJ2-5, with 7 bases identical to TRBD1. The CDR3 runs to 14 residues. J lost 1 base, V lost 3 bases, and 2 bases had no gene match. CDR1 and CDR2 (germline): MNHEY, SMNVEV (reference sequence). The CDR3 bases are TGTGCCAGCAGTTTCAGGGGGTCCCAAGAGACCCAGTACTTC. Amino acid sequence: CASSFRGSQETQYF.

This clonotype has only a few counts. V usage is TRBV6-1 and J usage is TRBJ2-3; possible D gene TRBD2, 5 bases. The CDR3 is 15 residues long. Trimming took 5 bases from V and 5 from J, leaving 17 bases between them. In germline, CDR1 is MNHNS, CDR2 SASEGT. For the CDR3, the DNA is TGTGCCAGCAGTCAAGAGTACCGGGGTGAAGATACGCAGTATTTT. Protein sequence: CASSQEYRGEDTQYF.

The J gene is TRBJ2-7, the V gene TRBV6-1; 8 nucleotides align to TRBD2. V lost 2 bases to trimming and J lost 6 bases; unmatched junction nucleotides: 15. Germline V gene lookup returns CDR1 MNHNS and CDR2 SASEGT. This CDR3 region has 17 residues. The CDR3 reads CASSEPPSSGGRREQYF. The CDR3 DNA reads as TGTGCCAGCAGTGAACCCCCGTCTTCGGGAGGGCGTCGCGAGCAGTACTTC.

CDR3 coding DNA: TGTGCCAGCAGCTTGCGCCTGCATGAGACCCAGTACTTC. This codes for CASSLRLHETQYF. The genes are TRBV5-6 and TRBJ2-5; D is ambiguous. V dropped 1 base and J dropped 5 bases, with 9 bases sitting between them. CDR1 and CDR2 from the germline V gene are SGHDT and YYEEEE. The CDR3 spans 13 residues.

This chain connects TRBV20-1 to TRBJ2-5; 8 bases map to TRBD1. The CDR3 is made up of 13 amino acids. Germline CDR1 is DFQATT and CDR2 is SNEGSKA (reference sequence). The V segment lost 1 base and the J segment 7 bases; nucleotides outside the gene matches: 5. CDR3 bases: TGCAGTGCTAGAGGCAGGGGGCTCGGGACCCAGTACTTC. Its translation is CSARGRGLGTQYF.

The V call is TRBV6-5, the J call TRBJ2-5, with TRBD2 identical over 8 bases. The tail of the sequence fits TRBJ2-7 better, so the J call may be wrong. Germline V gene sequence: CDR1 MNHEY, CDR2 SVGAGI. The CDR3 sequence is 14 residues long. The CDR3 DNA reads as TGTGCCAGCAGTTACACGGGGGGGGGCTACGAGCAGTACTTC. Translated: CASSYTGGGYEQYF.

CDR3 in amino acids: CAIRTGADNEQFF. The CDR3 DNA follows: TGCGCCATCAGGACAGGGGCGGACAATGAGCAGTTCTTC. The chain recombines TRBV10-2 with TRBJ2-1; 9 nucleotides agree with TRBD1. This CDR3 has 13 amino acids. V lost 10 bases, J lost 5 bases, and 6 bases stayed unmatched. Germline CDR1 WSHSY, CDR2 SAAADI.

This clonotype has only a few counts. This rearrangement joins TRBV4-1 to TRBJ2-3; no clear D gene. Germline V gives CDR1 MGHRA, CDR2 YSYEKL. This CDR3 contains 13 residues. Trimming took 0 bases from V and 4 from J, leaving 5 bases between them. Here the CDR3 DNA reads TGCGCCAGCAGCCAAGAAGGGCCAGATACGCAGTATTTT. Translation: CASSQEGPDTQYF.

V and J are TRBV6-5 and TRBJ1-6, with 8 positions matching TRBD1. J was trimmed by 9 bases and V by 4 bases; bases with no gene match: 14. This CDR3 contains 17 residues. Germline V lookup: CDR1 MNHEY, CDR2 SVGAGI. The CDR3 loop is CASSSLAAAGGFSPLHF. In DNA form, the CDR3 reads TGTGCCAGCAGTTCCCTAGCCGCGGCAGGGGGCTTTTCACCCCTCCACTTT.

To note about this clonotype: One junction end does not reproduce the germline sequence, and a read error may be involved. This rearrangement joins TRBV7-7 to TRBJ2-1; 10 bases fit TRBD2. Germline assignment: CDR1 SSHAT and CDR2 FNYEAQ (reference sequence). This CDR3 comprises 14 residues. DNA for the CDR3: TGTGCTAGCAGCTCCGCTAGCGGGGGCAATGAGCAGTTCTTC. It yields the protein CASSSASGGNEQFF.

There are many counts of this clonotype. The chain employs TRBV6-5 and TRBJ2-1; 9 bases agree with TRBD2. The germline V gene has CDR1 MNHEY and CDR2 SVGAGI. The CDR3 contains 16 residues. V trimming: 2 bases; J trimming: 4 bases; junction bases outside the gene matches: 6. CDR3 DNA: TGTGCCAGCAGTTACCTTAGCGGGGGCCTATACAATGAGCAGTTCTTC. This gives the protein CASSYLSGGLYNEQFF.

The chain links TRBV7-6 to TRBJ1-1; no firm D call. Germline CDR1 and CDR2: SGHVS and FNYEAQ. Between the trimmed V and J ends, which lost 1 base and 5 bases, there was a span of 8 bases. The CDR3 sequence is 13 residues long. The CDR3 DNA reads TGTGCCAGCAGCTTAGGGGATAGAACTGAAGCTTTCTTT. Its translation is CASSLGDRTEAFF.

The gene calls are TRBV12-3 or TRBV12-4 and TRBJ2-5; a weak D match, TRBD2 (7 bases). The ends were cut back, 5 bases at V and 10 bases at J, with 32 bases in the middle. The CDR3 length is 18 residues. As DNA, the CDR3 is TGTGCCAGCAGTCGGACGGGGGGCGGGGCCCGGCACCAAGACATCCAGTACTTC. It is translated as CASSRTGGGARHQDIQYF.

The chain recombines TRBV4-1 with TRBJ2-5; D may be TRBD2 (6 bases). With 1 base removed from V and 11 bases from J, the gap between germline ends came to 29 bases. The CDR3 spans 18 residues. The germline V gene has CDR1 MGHRA and CDR2 YSYEKL. The CDR3 here is CASSQAGSRRGRTDTQYF. In DNA, the CDR3 is TGCGCCAGCAGCCAAGCTGGGTCTCGGCGGGGCCGCACAGATACGCAGTACTTC.